These 11 T cell receptor beta chains were sequenced from one sample in a study of blood T cell repertoires in COVID-19. TCRdb's copy holds only in-frame clones and misses some; the assay was immunoSEQ multiplex PCR. The sample yields about 50,000 clones, 83% seen once. Sequenced material: peripheral blood. The receptors come from a human donor in a cohort sampled during active COVID-19.

The gene calls are TRBV7-7 and TRBJ2-5; D possibly corresponds to TRBD1 (7 bases). The V gene's germline CDR1 is SSHAT and CDR2 FNYEAQ (reference sequence). Trimming removed 5 bases from V and 4 bases from J, with 17 bases in between. This CDR3 has 15 residues. The CDR3 bases are TGTGCCAGCAGCCAAAACTACAGGGGAGGAGAGACCCAGTACTTC. This codes for CASSQNYRGGETQYF.

The chain couples TRBV11-2 to TRBJ2-6, with 10 positions matching TRBD1. Germline V gene lookup returns CDR1 SGHAT and CDR2 FQNNGV. This CDR3 has 17 amino acids. Trimming cost V 2 bases and J 3 bases; bases outside gene matches: 4. CDR3 DNA: TGTGCCAGCAGCTTACAGACAGGGGGCAGTGGGGCCAACGTCCTGACTTTC. Its protein is CASSLQTGGSGANVLTF.

For the CDR3, the DNA is TGTGCCAGAAGCTTGGGACTTCCGACGGAGCTGTTTTTT. The encoded protein is CARSLGLPTELFF. The chain is built from TRBV5-3 and TRBJ2-2; D not resolved. TRBV5-3 is an ORF, with its function uncertain. There are 13 residues in the CDR3. The V end lost 0 bases, the J end lost 10 bases, and 10 bases lay between the germline ends.

The gene calls are TRBV27 and TRBJ2-7; 10 bases are a match to TRBD1. CDR1 MNHEY and CDR2 SMNVEV come from the germline V gene (reference sequence). Trimming took 3 bases from V and 6 from J; bases not matched to a gene: 5. The CDR3 is made up of 14 amino acids. In DNA form, the CDR3 reads TGTGCCAGCAGTTTGTCGGACAGGGGGGGCGAGCAGTACTTC. The encoded protein is CASSLSDRGGEQYF.

This clone was counted a few times. V is TRBV5-1 and J is TRBJ1-1, with unresolved D. The length of the CDR3 is 14 residues. Trimming removed 0 bases from V and 0 bases from J, with 6 bases in between. Germline V gives CDR1 SGHRS, CDR2 YFSETQ. Here the CDR3 DNA reads TGCGCCAGCAGCTTGGTCCGTGTGAACACTGAAGCTTTCTTT. Translation gives CASSLVRVNTEAFF.

The chain employs TRBV7-6 and TRBJ1-4; no clear D. The CDR3 runs 14 residues. V was shortened by 5 bases and J by 6 bases, with 13 bases between the two germline ends. The germline V gene encodes CDR1 SGHVS and CDR2 FNYEAQ. CDR3: CASSQPGRDEKLFF. The CDR3 nucleotides read TGTGCCAGCAGCCAACCGGGGAGGGATGAAAAACTGTTTTTT. Combining the CDR3 with reference TRBV7-6 and TRBJ1-4 gives the whole variable domain GAGVSQSPRYKVTKRGQDVALRCDPISGHVSLYWYRQALGQGPEFLTYFNYEAQQDKSGLPNDRFSAERPEGSISTLTIQRTEQRDSAMYRCASSQPGRDEKLFFGSGTQLSVL.

This clone has just a few counts. The chain uses TRBV28 and TRBJ1-3; no firm D call. Trimming stripped 6 bases from V and 6 bases from J, with 6 bases between. CDR1 is MDHEN and CDR2 is SYDVKM in the germline V gene. The CDR3 is made up of 11 amino acids. The CDR3 DNA reads TGTGCCAGCAGGACTGAAAACACCATATATTTT. It translates to CASRTENTIYF.

The chain couples TRBV28 to TRBJ1-5, with 9 bases matching TRBD1. CDR3 length equals 18 residues. From germline, CDR1 is MDHEN and CDR2 SYDVKM. Trimming cost V 7 bases and J 1 base; bases outside gene matches: 14. The CDR3 DNA sequence: TGTGCCAGCACTTACTCCGGGACAGGGAAGGGGAGCAATCAGCCCCAGCATTTT. Protein product: CASTYSGTGKGSNQPQHF.

This clone was observed once. The chain combines TRBV28 with TRBJ1-2; a weak D match, TRBD1 (5 bases). Germline V CDR1 and CDR2: MDHEN, SYDVKM. The ends were cut back, 8 bases at V and 1 base at J, with 17 bases in the middle. CDR3 length: 15 amino acids. This chain's CDR3 is CASHGGTGLNYGYTF. The CDR3 DNA is TGTGCCAGCCATGGGGGGACGGGCCTTAACTATGGCTACACCTTC.

V usage is TRBV3-1 (or the pseudogene TRBV3-2) and J usage is TRBJ2-1, with 12 bases identical to TRBD2. The CDR3 sequence is 18 residues long. Trimming took 0 bases from V and 11 from J; bases not matched to a gene: 14. The germline V gene encodes CDR1 LGHDT and CDR2 YNNKEL (reference sequence). CDR3 nucleotides: TGTGCCAGCAGCCAAGAAGATTGGGGCCCTAGCGGGGGGGAGAAGCAGTTCTTC. Translated, it gives CASSQEDWGPSGGEKQFF.

V and J are TRBV5-4 and TRBJ1-1, with D possibly being TRBD1 (5 bases). Germline CDR1 and CDR2: SGHNT and YYREEE (reference sequence). V lost 4 bases to trimming and J lost 6 bases, with 16 bases between them. CDR3 length: 14 residues. CDR3: CASSPHGGLAEAFF. The CDR3 coding sequence is TGTGCCAGCAGCCCTCACGGGGGTTTGGCTGAAGCTTTCTTT.